A single sample is the source of the 12 T cell receptor beta chains below, sequenced in a study of high-grade serous ovarian cancer treatment subgroups. Tumor tissue was taken before any definitive surgery or chemotherapy was given. Sequencing was performed with immunoSEQ multiplex PCR; in TCRdb, only in-frame clones are kept and a portion is missing. The sample yields about 15,000 clones, 80% to 90% seen once. Specimen: tumor tissue. Receptor source: a human donor with high-grade serous ovarian cancer.

The chain uses TRBV11-2 and TRBJ2-1; 10 bases map to TRBD1. This CDR3 spans 16 amino acids. Germline CDR1 SGHAT, CDR2 FQNNGV. V lost 0 bases to trimming and J lost 4 bases; unmatched junction nucleotides: 3. The CDR3 DNA sequence: TGTGCCAGCAGCTTAGAAGGACAGGGGGAATACAATGAGCAGTTCTTC. Its translation: CASSLEGQGEYNEQFF.

V gene TRBV7-9 combines with J gene TRBJ2-1; 7 positions match TRBD1. Germline CDR1 and CDR2: SEHNR and FQNEAQ (reference sequence). This CDR3 is 12 amino acids long. Losses at the gene ends were 5 bases for V and 12 bases for J; bases not matched to a gene: 7. The CDR3 region has the DNA TGTGCCAGCAGCCGCGACAGGGTAGTGCAGTTCTTC. Amino acids: CASSRDRVVQFF.

V and J are TRBV7-9 and TRBJ1-6, with unresolved D. Trimming shortened V by 1 base and J by 8 bases, and 3 bases separated the two germline ends. The CDR3 is 12 amino acids. The germline CDR1 and CDR2 sequences are SEHNR and FQNEAQ (reference sequence). The CDR3 DNA reads TGTGCCAGCAGCTTAGGGGATTCACCCCTCCACTTT. It encodes CASSLGDSPLHF.

J is TRBJ1-4 and V is TRBV28; D is possibly TRBD1 (6 bases). Trimming cost V 5 bases and J 2 bases, with 9 bases left between them. CDR1 MDHEN and CDR2 SYDVKM come from the germline V gene. The CDR3 is 14 amino acids. CDR3 bases: TGTGCCAGCAGTAAACAGGGTACTAATGAAAAACTGTTTTTT. This translates into CASSKQGTNEKLFF. Complete variable domain (other parts from reference TRBV28 and TRBJ1-4): DVKVTQSSRYLVKRTGEKVFLECVQDMDHENMFWYRQDPGLGLRLIYFSYDVKMKEKGDIPEGYSVSREKKERFSLILESASTNQTSMYLCASSKQGTNEKLFFGSGTQLSVL.

The genes are TRBV11-3 and TRBJ2-3; D may be TRBD2 (5 bases). The germline gives CDR1 SGHNT, CDR2 YENEEA. The germline V and J ends were trimmed by 1 base and 0 bases, with 8 bases remaining between them. The CDR3 covers 15 residues. CDR3 sequence: CASSLGGESTDTQYF. CDR3 bases: TGTGCCAGCAGCTTAGGTGGGGAGAGCACAGATACGCAGTATTTT.

This chain links TRBV29-1 with TRBJ2-5; D unclear. This CDR3 has 10 residues. Looked up from germline, CDR1 is SQVTM and CDR2 is ANQGSEA. With 4 bases removed from V and 5 bases from J, the gap between germline ends came to 5 bases. The CDR3 sequence: CSVGRETQYF. For the CDR3, the DNA is TGCAGCGTTGGGCGGGAGACCCAGTACTTC.

As to this clone: One end of the junction varies from germline; a read error may be responsible. This rearrangement joins TRBV4-3 to TRBJ2-3, with 10 bases fitting TRBD2. Germline values: CDR1 LGHNA, CDR2 YSLEER. The CDR3 loop spans 15 amino acids. In DNA form, the CDR3 reads TGCGCCAGCAGCCAAGAAACTAGCGGGGTCTATACGCGGTATTTT. Protein product: CASSQETSGVYTRYF.

The chain combines TRBV29-1 with TRBJ2-7; D perhaps matches TRBD1 (5 bases). The germline gives CDR1 SQVTM, CDR2 ANQGSEA. V was clipped by 2 bases and J by 9 bases, with 14 bases between them. This CDR3 region has 12 residues. The CDR3 bases are TGCAGCGTTGAAAAGCCTGGGGCGCGGCAGTACTTC. Translated, it gives CSVEKPGARQYF.

The chain joins TRBV4-1 to TRBJ2-2; 7 nucleotides match TRBD1. V trimming: 5 bases; J trimming: 6 bases; junction bases outside the gene matches: 3. This CDR3 comprises 13 residues. CDR1 and CDR2 from the germline V gene are MGHRA and YSYEKL. CDR3 sequence: CASSETGSGELFF. The CDR3, as DNA: TGCGCCAGCAGCGAGACAGGGTCCGGGGAGCTGTTTTTT.

This chain links TRBV5-1 with TRBJ1-3; D gene ambiguous. The CDR3 is 15 amino acids. Trimming shortened V by 4 bases and J by 4 bases, and 15 bases separated the two germline ends. Germline assignment: CDR1 SGHRS and CDR2 YFSETQ. The CDR3 DNA is TGCGCCAGCAGCGTTACGGGGAATCCAGGAAACACCATATATTTT. Translated, it gives CASSVTGNPGNTIYF. The complete variable domain, with remaining parts taken from reference TRBV5-1 and TRBJ1-3, reads KAGVTQTPRYLIKTRGQQVTLSCSPISGHRSVSWYQQTPGQGLQFLFEYFSETQRNKGNFPGRFSGRQFSNSRSEMNVSTLELGDSALYLCASSVTGNPGNTIYFGEGSWLTVV.

CDR3 in DNA: TGCAGTGCTAACAGTAACTATGGCTACACCTTC. Its protein is CSANSNYGYTF. The V and J genes are TRBV20-1 and TRBJ1-2; D remains unclear. Trimming removed 4 bases at V and 1 base at J, with 4 bases between. Per germline, CDR1 DFQATT and CDR2 SNEGSKA (reference sequence). The CDR3 consists of 11 residues.

This rearrangement joins TRBV7-2 to TRBJ1-5; D uncertain. The V and J ends lost 3 bases and 4 bases respectively, with 7 bases between them. This CDR3 has 13 residues. Germline V gene lookup returns CDR1 SGHTA and CDR2 FQGNSA. The CDR3 sequence: CASSLSNNQPQHF. The CDR3 bases are TGTGCCAGCAGCTTGTCGAATAATCAGCCCCAGCATTTT.